Below, 15 T cell receptor beta chains from the same sample are listed, as sequenced in a study of CD8+ T cells in alopecia areata. Following RNA extraction, reverse transcription yielded cDNA that acted as the sequencing template. TCRdb's table, derived via immunoSEQ multiplex PCR, lists solely in-frame clones and lacks some. The table records some 170,000 clones, 40% to 65% of them present only once. Specified treatment: oral pan-JAK inhibitor, 5-10 mg twice daily. The sequences come from CD8+ T cells sorted from blood, collected at week 24, from a patient treated with tofacitinib. The receptors originated from a human donor with alopecia areata.

This clone was observed a handful of times. This chain's CDR3 is CAWSVPDRRYSGANVLTF. CDR3 nucleotide sequence: TGTGCCTGGAGTGTACCGGACAGGAGATACTCTGGGGCCAACGTCCTGACTTTC. V usage is TRBV30 and J usage is TRBJ2-6, with 7 bases matching TRBD1. The CDR3 loop spans 18 amino acids. J lost 0 bases, V lost 0 bases, and 8 bases had no gene match. In germline, CDR1 is GTSNPN, CDR2 SVGIG (reference sequence).

This clone has just a few counts. The CDR3 DNA sequence: TGTGCTAGTGGTTTGAAGGGGAATGAGCAGTTCTTC. Translated: CASGLKGNEQFF. This rearrangement joins TRBV12-5 to TRBJ2-1, with D maybe TRBD1 (5 bases). Trimming took 2 bases from V and 7 from J, leaving 6 bases between them. CDR1 and CDR2 (germline): LGHNT, FRNRAP. The CDR3 spans 12 residues.

This chain connects TRBV2 to TRBJ1-2; possible D gene TRBD1, 5 bases. V lost 3 bases, J lost 6 bases, and 11 bases lay in between. Per germline, CDR1 SNHLY and CDR2 FYNNEI. The CDR3 contains 13 residues. DNA for the CDR3: TGTGCCAGCAGTGACCGGGACGCGGATGGCTACACCTTC. Protein product: CASSDRDADGYTF. Based on the CDR3 plus reference TRBV2 and TRBJ1-2, the full variable domain is EPEVTQTPSHQVTQMGQEVILRCVPISNHLYFYWYRQILGQKVEFLVSFYNNEISEKSEIFDDQFSVERPDGSNFTLKIRSTKLEDSAMYFCASSDRDADGYTFGSGTRLTVV.

This chain joins TRBV5-6 and TRBJ1-1; TRBD1 might be the D (6 bases). CDR1 and CDR2 (germline): SGHDT, YYEEEE. Trimming shortened V by 0 bases and J by 4 bases, and 7 bases separated the two germline ends. This CDR3 spans 13 amino acids. CDR3 region: CASSLEGGTEAFF. In DNA form, the CDR3 reads TGTGCCAGCAGCTTGGAAGGGGGCACTGAAGCTTTCTTT. Together with reference TRBV5-6 and TRBJ1-1, the CDR3 gives the full variable domain: DAGVTQSPTHLIKTRGQQVTLRCSPKSGHDTVSWYQQALGQGPQFIFQYYEEEERQRGNFPDRFSGHQFPNYSSELNVNALLLGDSALYLCASSLEGGTEAFFGQGTRLTVV.

The CDR3 sequence: CASRGQGRGELFF. The CDR3 nucleotides are TGTGCCAGCAGGGGCCAGGGGCGGGGGGAGCTGTTTTTT. The chain links TRBV2 to TRBJ2-2; D is possibly TRBD1 (6 bases). CDR1 SNHLY and CDR2 FYNNEI come from the germline V gene. The CDR3 contains 13 residues. Trimming shortened V by 6 bases and J by 8 bases, and 13 bases separated the two germline ends.

The chain carries TRBV9 and TRBJ1-5; possibly TRBD1 for D (5 bases). This CDR3 has 15 amino acids. CDR1 and CDR2 (germline): SGDLS, YYNGEE. V lost 3 bases and J lost 11, with 21 bases in between. CDR3 DNA: TGTGCCAGCAGCGCATCAGGGAGGGAGATGACTTCCCAGCATTTT. Translated, it gives CASSASGREMTSQHF.

The genes are TRBV2 and TRBJ1-2; D remains ambiguous. The V end was cut by 2 bases, the J end by 8 bases, with 12 bases between. This CDR3 contains 13 residues. Germline V gene data show CDR1 as SNHLY and CDR2 as FYNNEI. In DNA form, the CDR3 reads TGTGCCAGCAGTGAATCCCAGCCCCGAGGCTACACCTTC. It encodes CASSESQPRGYTF.

The chain links TRBV29-1 to TRBJ2-2, with 7 bases lining up with TRBD1. Losses at the gene ends were 3 bases for V and 4 bases for J; bases not matched to a gene: 5. The CDR3 is 14 amino acids. Germline-derived CDR1 and CDR2 are SQVTM and ANQGSEA. CDR3 protein: CSVDATGLTGELFF. For the CDR3, the DNA is TGCAGCGTTGACGCGACAGGGCTCACCGGGGAGCTGTTTTTT.

The rearrangement joins TRBV2 to TRBJ2-1; 9 nucleotides agree with TRBD2. CDR1 SNHLY and CDR2 FYNNEI come from the germline V gene. The trim removed 8 bases at V and 7 bases at J, leaving 6 bases unmatched. The CDR3 has 13 residues. CDR3 residues: CASLAGGQNEQFF. DNA for the CDR3: TGTGCCAGCTTGGCGGGGGGGCAAAATGAGCAGTTCTTC.

The genes are TRBV7-3 and TRBJ1-1; no reliable D call. The CDR3 is 13 amino acids. Germline-derived CDR1 and CDR2 are SGHTA and FQGTGA. V lost 2 bases and J 4 bases, leaving 8 bases between the germline ends. The CDR3 region is CASSLEVGTEAFF. CDR3 DNA sequence: TGTGCCAGCAGCTTAGAGGTGGGCACTGAAGCTTTCTTT. Complete variable domain (other parts from reference TRBV7-3 and TRBJ1-1): GAGVSQTPSNKVTEKGKYVELRCDPISGHTALYWYRQSLGQGPEFLIYFQGTGAADDSGLPNDRFFAVRPEGSVSTLKIQRTERGDSAVYLCASSLEVGTEAFFGQGTRLTVV.

The chain links TRBV9 to TRBJ2-3, with 8 nucleotides matching TRBD2. CDR1 and CDR2 from the germline V gene are SGDLS and YYNGEE. The CDR3 spans 16 residues. Losses at the gene ends were 3 bases for V and 2 bases for J; bases not matched to a gene: 8. CDR3 loop: CASSARSGGLTDTQYF. CDR3 nucleotides: TGTGCCAGCAGCGCTAGGAGCGGGGGTCTCACAGATACGCAGTATTTT.

This clone was detected a few times. The chain is built from TRBV9 and TRBJ1-2; tentative D call: TRBD1 (6 bases). This CDR3 is built from 17 residues. The V and J ends lost 4 bases and 1 base respectively, with 20 bases between them. From germline, CDR1 is SGDLS and CDR2 YYNGEE. CDR3 sequence reads: CASSRDILWSYNYGYTF. CDR3 bases: TGTGCCAGCAGCCGGGACATTCTATGGAGTTATAACTATGGCTACACCTTC.

This clone was counted a few times. The chain links TRBV30 to TRBJ2-3; tentatively, D is TRBD1 (7 bases). V shed 3 bases and J shed 11 bases, with 12 bases lying between them. Germline V lookup: CDR1 GTSNPN, CDR2 SVGIG (reference sequence). CDR3 size: 11 residues. CDR3 sequence reads: CAWSKQGGQYF. CDR3 DNA sequence: TGTGCCTGGAGCAAGCAGGGGGGGCAGTATTTT.

This chain uses TRBV18 with TRBJ2-7, with D possibly matching TRBD1 (6 bases). The CDR3 extends over 15 amino acids. Per the germline V gene, CDR1 is KGHSH and CDR2 is LQKENI. Trimming stripped 3 bases from V and 0 bases from J, with 12 bases between. CDR3: CASSPGTSSSYEQYF. DNA of the CDR3: TGTGCCAGCTCACCGGGGACATCAAGCTCCTACGAGCAGTACTTC.

The chain employs TRBV30 and TRBJ2-3; TRBD2 matches 8 bases. Germline V gene data show CDR1 as GTSNPN and CDR2 as SVGIG (reference sequence). The CDR3 spans 16 residues. The ends lost 0 bases at V and 3 bases at J; junction bases unmatched: 8. The CDR3 DNA is TGTGCCTGGAGTGTAGCGCGGGGGGCGGGTACAGATACGCAGTATTTT. The encoded protein is CAWSVARGAGTDTQYF.